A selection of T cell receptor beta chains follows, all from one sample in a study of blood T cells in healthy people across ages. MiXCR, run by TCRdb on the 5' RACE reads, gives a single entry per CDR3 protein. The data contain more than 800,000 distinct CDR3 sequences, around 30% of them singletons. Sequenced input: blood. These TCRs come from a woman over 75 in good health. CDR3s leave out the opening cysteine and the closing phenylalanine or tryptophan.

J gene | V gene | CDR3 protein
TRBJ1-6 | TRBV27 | ASSRQGGFIPLH
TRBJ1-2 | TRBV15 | ATSGDRAGYGYT
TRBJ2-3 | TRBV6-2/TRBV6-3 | ASSRIVDTDTQY
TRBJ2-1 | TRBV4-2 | ASSQRSSRGVRYNEQF
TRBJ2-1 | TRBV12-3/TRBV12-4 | ASSLRAGRGDEQF
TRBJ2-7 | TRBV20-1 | SASSGGAIPYEQY
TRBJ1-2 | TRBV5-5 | ASSLNRGDGGYT
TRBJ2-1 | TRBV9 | ASSTRQGAIEQF
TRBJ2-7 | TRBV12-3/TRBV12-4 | ASSSGQQIYEQY
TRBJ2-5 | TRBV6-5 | ASSYLSRGGRETQY
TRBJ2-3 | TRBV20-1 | SARVPRGGNTDTQY
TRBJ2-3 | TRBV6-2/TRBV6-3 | ASSYTSGGVTDTQY
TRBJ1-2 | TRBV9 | ASSARRGANYGYT
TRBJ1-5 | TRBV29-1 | SAQTGSSNQPQH
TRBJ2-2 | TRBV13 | ASSKGQGAWSTGELF
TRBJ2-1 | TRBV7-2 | ASTLGGDYNEQF
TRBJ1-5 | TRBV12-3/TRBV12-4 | ASSLTLGNQPQH
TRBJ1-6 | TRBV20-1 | SARIRGAYNSPLH
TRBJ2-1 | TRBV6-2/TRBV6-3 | AGRPDNNEQF
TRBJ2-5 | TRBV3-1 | ASSQECRKGGETQY
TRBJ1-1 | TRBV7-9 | ASSPHHGQVEAF
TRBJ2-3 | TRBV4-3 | ASSQVRQRTDTQY
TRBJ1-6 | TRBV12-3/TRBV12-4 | ASSLKDSPLH
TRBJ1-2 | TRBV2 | ASSLRTGGGLDYGYT
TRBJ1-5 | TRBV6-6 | ASSLGGDSQPQH
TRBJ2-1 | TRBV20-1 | SALGTSGRGGANNEQF
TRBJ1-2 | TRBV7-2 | ASTPHRGQNYGYT